This T cell receptor beta chain comes out of a study of patients and donors after allogeneic stem cell transplantation. Germline V lookup: CDR1 MNHEY, CDR2 SVGAGI. V lost 0 bases, J lost 0 bases, and 6 bases lay in between. The CDR3 consists of 15 residues. This clonotype has only a few counts. Via MiXCR, TCRdb re-called the RT-PCR reads, giving one row per CDR3 protein. Among over 130,000 distinct CDR3 sequences listed, 30% to 45% were seen once. This chain uses TRBV6-5 with TRBJ1-5; D not certain. The material sequenced was blood, either unsorted or a sorted T cell fraction (not recorded which). This receptor was taken from a human donor who was either an allogeneic HSCT recipient or a stem cell or donor lymphocyte infusion donor (not recorded which). It is not recorded whose cells these are; they may come from a transplant donor. DNA of the CDR3: TGTGCCAGCAGTTACTCGAGGTATAGCAATCAGCCCCAGCATTTT. This codes for CASSYSRYSNQPQHF.